This T cell receptor (beta chain) was profiled in a study of blood T cell repertoires in COVID-19. About the research overall: Samples came from the United States, Italy and Spain, spanning acute and convalescent COVID-19. Sources were T cells, B-cell-depleted T cells, or PBMCs; the material itself was cDNA or gDNA.

As originally analysed: Amplified reference gene primers provided the basis for estimating nucleated cell counts. Assay: immunoSEQ multiplex PCR; the TCRdb copy retains only in-frame clones and omits some. V, J and clone size derive from that table, while D and trimming were established from the DNA sequence. The repertoire holds 75,000 to 95,000 clones, with roughly 85% as singletons. With 2 bases clipped from V and 4 bases from J, the junction kept 9 bases outside the gene matches. Germline V gene data show CDR1 as SGDLS and CDR2 as YYNGEE. This CDR3 contains 17 residues. This receptor was taken from a man between 60 and 75 years old with acute or convalescent COVID-19. The V gene is TRBV9, the J gene TRBJ2-3; 11 bases align to TRBD2. Sequencing was carried out using peripheral blood. The CDR3 DNA follows: TGTGCCAGCAGCGTCAGTAGCGGGGGGGCGGCGGCAGATACGCAGTATTTT. The encoded protein is CASSVSSGGAAADTQYF.